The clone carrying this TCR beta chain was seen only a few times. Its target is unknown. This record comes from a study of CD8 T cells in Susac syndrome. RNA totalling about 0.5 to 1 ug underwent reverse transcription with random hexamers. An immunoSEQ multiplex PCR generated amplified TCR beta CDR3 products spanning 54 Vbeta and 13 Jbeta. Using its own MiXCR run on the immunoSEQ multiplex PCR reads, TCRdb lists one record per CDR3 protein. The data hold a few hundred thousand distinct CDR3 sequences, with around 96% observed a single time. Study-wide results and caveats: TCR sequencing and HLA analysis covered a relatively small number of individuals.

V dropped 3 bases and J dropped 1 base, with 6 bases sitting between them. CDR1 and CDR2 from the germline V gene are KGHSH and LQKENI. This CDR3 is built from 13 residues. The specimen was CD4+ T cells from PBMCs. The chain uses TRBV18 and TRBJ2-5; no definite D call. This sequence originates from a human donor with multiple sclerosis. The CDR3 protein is CASSPGIQETQYF. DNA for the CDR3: TGTGCCAGCTCACCTGGGATCCAAGAGACCCAGTACTTC.